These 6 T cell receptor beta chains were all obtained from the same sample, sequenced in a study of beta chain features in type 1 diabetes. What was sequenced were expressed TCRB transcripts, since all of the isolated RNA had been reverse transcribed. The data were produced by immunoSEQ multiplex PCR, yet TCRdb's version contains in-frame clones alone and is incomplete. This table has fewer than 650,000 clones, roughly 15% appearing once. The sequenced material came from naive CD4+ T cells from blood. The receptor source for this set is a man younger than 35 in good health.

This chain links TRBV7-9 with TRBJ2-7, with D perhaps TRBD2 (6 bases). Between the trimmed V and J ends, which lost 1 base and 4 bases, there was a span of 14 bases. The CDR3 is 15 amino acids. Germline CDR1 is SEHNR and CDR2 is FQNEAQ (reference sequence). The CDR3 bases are TGTGCCAGCAGCTTAGTTCCGGGAGTGACATACGAGCAGTACTTC. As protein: CASSLVPGVTYEQYF.

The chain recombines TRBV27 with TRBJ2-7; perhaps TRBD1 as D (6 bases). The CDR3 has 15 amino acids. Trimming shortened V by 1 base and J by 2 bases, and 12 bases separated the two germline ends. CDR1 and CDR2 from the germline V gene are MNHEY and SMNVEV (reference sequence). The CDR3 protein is CASSLYPGVTYEQYF. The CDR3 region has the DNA TGTGCCAGCAGTTTATATCCAGGGGTAACCTACGAGCAGTACTTC.

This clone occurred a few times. Here the CDR3 DNA reads TGTGCCAGCAGCTTAGAGGGTAGCGGGACAACGCAGTATTTT. Its protein product is CASSLEGSGTTQYF. The chain has TRBV7-2 and TRBJ2-3; 8 bases align to TRBD2. J gave up 9 bases and V 1 base, and 6 bases lay outside the gene matches. Germline V gives CDR1 SGHTA, CDR2 FQGNSA. The CDR3 is 14 residues long.

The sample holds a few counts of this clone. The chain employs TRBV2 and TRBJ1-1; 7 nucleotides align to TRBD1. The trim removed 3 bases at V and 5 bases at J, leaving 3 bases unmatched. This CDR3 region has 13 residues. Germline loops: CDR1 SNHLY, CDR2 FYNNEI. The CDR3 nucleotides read TGTGCCAGCAGTGAGAGGGGGCGTACTGAAGCTTTCTTT. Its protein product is CASSERGRTEAFF.

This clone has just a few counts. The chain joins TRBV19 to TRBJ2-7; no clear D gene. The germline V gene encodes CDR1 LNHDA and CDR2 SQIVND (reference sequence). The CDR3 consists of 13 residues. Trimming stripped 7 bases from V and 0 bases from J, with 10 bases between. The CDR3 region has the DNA TGTGCCAGTAAAGCACACAACTCCTACGAGCAGTACTTC. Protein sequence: CASKAHNSYEQYF.

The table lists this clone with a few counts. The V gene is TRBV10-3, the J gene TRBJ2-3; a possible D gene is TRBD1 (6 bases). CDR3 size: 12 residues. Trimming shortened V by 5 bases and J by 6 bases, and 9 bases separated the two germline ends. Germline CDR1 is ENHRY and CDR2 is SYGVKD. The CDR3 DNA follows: TGTGCCATCAGTTTTCAGGGGGATACGCAGTATTTT. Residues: CAISFQGDTQYF.